The clone carrying this T cell receptor beta chain occurred once. The sample comes from a study of blood T cell repertoires in COVID-19. Study in general: Spain, Italy and the United States supplied samples that represented acute and convalescent COVID-19. T cells, B-cell-depleted T cells, or PBMCs provided the cDNA or gDNA that served as material.

The repertoire was sequenced with immunoSEQ multiplex PCR; TCRdb's copy has only in-frame clones and lacks some. The table shows some 220,000 clones, with over 60% occurring only once. This TCR derives from a woman in her 70s with acute or convalescent COVID-19. Sequencing was done on a sample of peripheral blood.

The CDR3 loop reads CASRASGGDDYEQYF. CDR3 nucleotides: TGTGCCAGCAGAGCAAGCGGGGGAGATGACTACGAGCAGTACTTC. The V call is TRBV27, the J call TRBJ2-7; 8 bases align to TRBD2. Germline assignment: CDR1 MNHEY and CDR2 SMNVEV (reference sequence). With 6 bases clipped from V and 3 bases from J, the junction kept 10 bases outside the gene matches. The CDR3 runs to 15 residues.